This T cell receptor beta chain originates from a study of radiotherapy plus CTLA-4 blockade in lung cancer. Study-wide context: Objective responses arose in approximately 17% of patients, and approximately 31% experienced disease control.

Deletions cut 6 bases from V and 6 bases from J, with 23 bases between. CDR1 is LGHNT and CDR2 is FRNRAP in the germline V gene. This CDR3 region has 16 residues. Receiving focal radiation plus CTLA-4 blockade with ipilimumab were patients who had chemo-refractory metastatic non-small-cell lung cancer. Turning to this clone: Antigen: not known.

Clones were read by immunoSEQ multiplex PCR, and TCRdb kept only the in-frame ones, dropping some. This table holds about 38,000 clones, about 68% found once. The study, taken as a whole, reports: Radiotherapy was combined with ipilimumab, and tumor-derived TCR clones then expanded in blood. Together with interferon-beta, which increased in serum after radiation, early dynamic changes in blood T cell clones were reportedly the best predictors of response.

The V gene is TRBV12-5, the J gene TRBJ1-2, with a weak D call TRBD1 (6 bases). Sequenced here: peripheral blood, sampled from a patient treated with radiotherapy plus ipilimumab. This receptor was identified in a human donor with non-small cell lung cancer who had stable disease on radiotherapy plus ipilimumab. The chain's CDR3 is CASGLRRGAGADGYTF. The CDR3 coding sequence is TGTGCTAGTGGCCTGCGACGGGGGGCGGGAGCCGATGGCTACACCTTC.